This TCR beta chain was sequenced for a study of T cell repertoires in cytomegalovirus infection (dated by TCRdb to the late 2010s). Regarding the complete study: Peptide stimulations targeted recently identified HLA-C-restricted CMV epitopes, whose presentation resists viral immunomodulation, together with well-studied HLA-B-restricted epitopes. The HLA type of each donor mattered for the analysis, because public TCR beta signatures pointed to carriage of CMV infection along with the matching HLA type.

The table lists this clonotype with a few counts. Its target antigen remains unknown. No qualities accompany the bases; no much larger clone lies one base away. Instrument on record: Illumina HiSeq 1500. TCRdb took the public reads, trimmed them with fastp at Q25, ran MiXCR for clone calling and kept in-frame beta chains. Merged by CDR3 protein, the rows form single entries marked with the most common genes and DNA. The sample table shows about 310,000 distinct CDR3 sequences, and 20% to 25% are seen once. The ten largest clones take up roughly 15% of the sample. The junction carries 8 bases between V and J, which are trimmed by 1 base and 8 bases respectively. Inclusive of the bounding cysteine and phenylalanine, the CDR3 is 11 residues long. This entry keeps only the CDR3 DNA: 33 bases, framed from base 1. The CDR1 and CDR2 encoded by the germline V gene (reference sequence) are GTSNPN and SVGIG. The treatment or condition label on this specimen signifies: in vitro stimulation with specific CMV peptide epitopes to enrich CMV-specific T cells.

Points the paper makes about the study in general: In both this cohort and an independent cohort of approximately 350 donors, the cumulative frequency of public TCR beta family members distinguished carriers of CMV infection plus the relevant HLA type. The ex vivo response was dominated by HLA-C-restricted CMV-specific TCR beta clonotypes, and the single most frequent clonotype in two of eight donors was supplied by these HLA-C-restricted clonotypes.

Sequenced here: cultured PBMCs, sampled from culture after CMV antigen stimulation. The origin of this receptor is a human donor in good health (CMV status not recorded). Some clones in this sample may be carry-over from other donors' samples. The chain links TRBV30 with TRBJ1-2, with no reliable assignment of the D segment. Here the CDR3 is given as CAWSEWGGYTF. The nucleotides are TGTGCCTGGAGTGAGTGGGGAGGCTACACCTTC.